This TCR beta chain was found in a study of cytomegalovirus exposure and HLA in healthy donors. A multiplex PCR was run with 60 Vbeta primers and 13 Jbeta primers. The protocol was immunoSEQ multiplex PCR, while the TCRdb copy is restricted to in-frame clones and leaves out a portion. This repertoire shows some 200,000 clones, roughly four fifths found once; its top ten account for 0.2% to 0.25%. Study outcomes and limitations: CMV antigen specificity of three CMV-associated chains was confirmed in vitro. Several of the most significant clusters were apparently associated with common viral pathogens in a later analysis. A later analysis showed HLA-associated TCR beta chains outstripping equally common others in clonal expansion.

Healthy individuals who donated bone marrow served as the donors. Comment on this clone: What it recognizes is unknown.

This TCR was recovered from a girl aged 2 to 10 in good health and CMV-seronegative. The sequencing input was PBMCs.

In nucleotides, the CDR3 is TGTGCCAGCAGCAAGCGGGACACCCAAGAGACCCAGTACTTC. Protein: CASSKRDTQETQYF. The chain is built from TRBV9 and TRBJ2-5, with D possibly matching TRBD2 (7 bases). Germline V gene lookup returns CDR1 SGDLS and CDR2 YYNGEE. CDR3 length equals 14 residues. Trimming cost V 4 bases and J 1 base, with 11 bases left between them.